What follows describes a single TCR beta chain. This clone occurred once. What antigen it recognizes has not been identified. Base qualities are missing; no much larger clone stands one base away. The data derive from a study of cytomegalovirus exposure and HLA in healthy donors (TCRdb year 2017). For the wider study: In an earlier analysis of approximately 640 of the donors, under 300 Gb of sequence data and 90 million to 120 million unique TCR beta sequences from about 179 million T cells were reported. Roughly 300 gigabases of sequencing data and approximately 80 million unique TCR sequences were included in an early release covering several hundred HLA-typed donors. Among the approximately 420 genotyped donors, 81% belonged to the genetic ancestry cluster associated with self-reported Caucasian donors. The study was designed to test whether signatures of past pathogen exposure could be identified by cataloging public T cell receptors. The study profiled the T cell repertoires of hundreds of subjects by immunosequencing and related them to cytomegalovirus serostatus. In addition to the first cohort of approximately 650 subjects, a separate validation cohort of approximately 120 different subjects was used. To predict cytomegalovirus infection status, the study combined high-throughput TCR immunosequencing, statistical association of individual TCRs with disease status, and machine learning. A later analysis re-examined previously published TCR beta repertoires from 500 to 700 donors and added high-resolution HLA genotyping to investigate patterns of TCR occurrence. Rather than using new phenotypic data, the later analysis identified candidate immune exposures from TCR beta sequences and from how often those sequences occurred across donors. In an earlier analysis of 587 of the donors, high-throughput TCR beta sequencing was used to judge whether each TCR beta V gene segment behaved as functional or pseudogenic. Donor age, sex, ethnicity and CMV serostatus were compiled alongside the repertoire data. A later genetic analysis took genome-wide SNP genotypes for about 65% of the 666 donors and used that subset as a discovery cohort. All discovery cohort repertoires had been generated on a single sequencing platform. Class I and class II HLA loci were covered by the typing at four-digit resolution. Typing coverage differed by locus: A, B, C, DRB1 and DQB1 were typed in roughly 629-630 donors, DQA1 in 500 to 550, DPA1 in around 600, and DPB1 in 472. Four to six DR-DQ haplotypes were handled as single units for association and clustering, since linkage in the cohort was strong. Across some 400 genotyped donors of the cohort, an average of 235,054 unique TCR beta nucleotide sequences per donor were sequenced, and roughly 18% of those sequences were non-productive.

On the study overall, not on this receptor specifically: According to a later genetic analysis, donors in an Asian-associated ancestry cluster had fewer N-insertions in productive TCRs than the roughly 670-donor mean. Only TCR beta chains were sequenced in this cohort, and the absence of alpha or paired-chain data limited detectable features. Presence/absence analyses assumed roughly uniform sequencing depth across donors, an assumption that may not hold. In a later analysis, HLA-associated TCR beta chains showed more clonal expansion and lower generation probabilities than non-associated chains that were equally common. The study gave a list of about 160 TCR beta chains associated with cytomegalovirus. Because the 87-base-pair reads could not distinguish some IMGT-functional V segments, including TRBV6-2 and TRBV6-3, those segments were excluded. Because HLA typing was unavailable for some donors at each locus, only the typed subset was used in association tests. The earlier analysis of 587 of the donors excluded around 17 rarely observed V segments, including chromosome 9 orphons, because counts were too low. Assigning TCR associations to individual alleles was difficult when HLA alleles, especially DR and DQ, strongly co-occurred. For the cohort, immune exposure information was limited to CMV serostatus. V-gene and J-gene trimming of TCR beta chains was associated with a missense DCLRE1C variant in a later genetic analysis, and the association was replicated in an independent cohort. In an earlier analysis of some 540 of the donors, most TCR beta V segments appeared in productive rearrangements about 90% or about 30% of the time, broadly matching IMGT annotations. At a false discovery rate of 0.05, a later analysis linked under 20,000 TCR beta sequences to specific HLA alleles. A cluster of highly shared sequence variants was judged likely to be a technical artifact of the sequencing pipeline. In a later analysis, TCR association rates were found to vary across HLA loci, with the most associated TCRs seen for DRB1 alleles and the fewest for HLA-C alleles. Linkage disequilibrium might explain the correlated functional status among segregating V segments, but an unknown experimental factor could not be ruled out. The classifier was reported to diagnose cytomegalovirus status with high specificity and sensitivity in both the original and validation cohorts. According to a later analysis, most CMV-associated TCR beta chains appeared to be HLA-restricted, and the HLA associations seemed to be driven largely by CMV exposure. According to the authors, the approach could potentially be generalized to other disease states and immunological phenotypes. A few of the identified cytomegalovirus-associated TCR beta chains were confirmed in vitro to be specific for cytomegalovirus antigens. Across donors, most TCR sequences were observed very rarely, whereas some public TCRs were present in many individuals. A further reported finding was that TCR beta sequences accurately predicted the HLA-A and HLA-B alleles for most subjects in the first cohort. In a later analysis, several top co-occurrence clusters were reported to appear linked to parvovirus B19, influenza, CMV and Epstein-Barr virus.

Libraries were built with the immunoSEQ multiplex PCR assay. For the multiplex PCR, a mixture combining 60 forward primers for TCR Vbeta segments and 13 reverse primers for TCR Jbeta segments was used. The CDR3 region of rearranged TCR beta genes was amplified from genomic DNA with a multiplex PCR assay. Amplified TCR beta libraries were sequenced as 87-base-pair reads on the Illumina HiSeq System. In the source study's methods: A later analysis counted tens of millions of unique TCR beta chains across the 650 to 700 repertoires, and some 11 million of these chains were shared by at least two donors. A nearest-neighbor algorithm error-corrected the raw reads and collapsed the reads into unique sequences, merging closely related sequences to remove PCR and sequencing errors. Alignment of CDR3 sequences to IMGT reference sequences was used to assign V, D and J gene segments. For a sequence to be retained, a match of at least six nucleotides to both a V gene segment and a J gene segment was required. A rearrangement was called productive if the CDR3 had no stop codons and remained in frame with V and J, and every other rearrangement was called non-productive. Following IMGT convention, CDR3 was defined as the stretch from the second conserved V-encoded cysteine up to the conserved J-encoded phenylalanine. The earlier analysis of roughly 590 of the donors excluded sequences that lacked an unambiguous match to a single V gene segment. An earlier analysis of 587 of the donors classified V segments as functional when productive rearrangements were above 56.7% and as segregating when the standard deviation between donors was above 5%. A statistical classification framework was built for diagnosing cytomegalovirus status from the catalog of TCR beta chain sequences. In a later analysis, TCR nucleotide sequences were compared against IMGT/GENE-DB human TR gene sequences so that V and J genes could be assigned. A later analysis assigned CDR3 sequences and most-parsimonious VDJ recombination scenarios with the TCRdist pipeline. In a later analysis, each TCR beta chain was defined by its CDR3 amino acid sequence together with its V-gene family, and reads without a unique V-gene family were excluded. A later analysis removed 592 highly shared, low-generation-probability nucleotide sequences to deal with suspected cross-contamination and a sequencing artifact. For each public chain, a later analysis derived a clonal expansion index from normalized ranks of inferred template counts within each repertoire. In a later analysis, generation probabilities were computed using a VDJ recombination model fitted to out-of-frame rearrangements, and the results were checked against IGoR. In a later analysis, TCR-TCR, TCR-HLA and TCR-CMV co-occurrence was scored with hypergeometric tests, and a repertoire-size bias correction was applied to TCR pairs. To estimate false discovery rates, a later analysis permuted the HLA or CMV assignments 20 times. In a later analysis, co-occurring TCRs were grouped using DBSCAN, and TCRdist sequence similarity was added for clustering within HLA-allele-positive subsets. Repertoires with fewer than 30,000 or more than 120,000 public chains, plus five repertoires with anomalous nucleotide sharing, were excluded from co-occurrence clustering. The table was pulled from immuneACCESS by TCRdb, which kept in-frame rearrangements only. Such tables lose some clones; where checked, under half of the loss comes from unresolved V genes, and the rest has no known cause. The DNA was the basis for D and trimming; V, J and clone size are from that table. The sample records about 110,000 clones, approximately 79% of which are singletons. Roughly 3.4% of the sample is taken by the ten largest.

In total, just over 650 healthy bone marrow donors made up the cohort. Cohort members were all nominally healthy when sampled, although unrecorded immune exposures were likely present. The donor was CMV seronegative and belonged to the group of around 350 seronegative cohort members. Each donor provided a peripheral blood sample, and peripheral blood mononuclear cells were used for TCR beta sequencing. Genomic DNA extraction from the blood cell samples was performed with the Qiagen DNeasy Blood Extraction Kit. In the germline V gene, CDR1 corresponds to SGHVS and CDR2 to FQNEAQ. Trimming accounts for 5 bases at V and 5 bases at J, while the number of junction bases matched to no gene is 8. The CDR3 numbers 15 residues from cysteine through phenylalanine. Of the read, only the CDR3 DNA is kept; its 45 bases are in frame from base 1.

This receptor chain uses TRBV7-8 and TRBJ1-2, with 10 bases aligning to TRBD1. The sequencing input was PBMCs. This TCR was recovered from a man in his sixties in good health and CMV-seronegative. The CDR3 loop reads CASSPGQGVRYGYTF. The nucleotides read TGTGCCAGCAGCCCCGGACAGGGGGTGAGGTATGGCTACACCTTC.